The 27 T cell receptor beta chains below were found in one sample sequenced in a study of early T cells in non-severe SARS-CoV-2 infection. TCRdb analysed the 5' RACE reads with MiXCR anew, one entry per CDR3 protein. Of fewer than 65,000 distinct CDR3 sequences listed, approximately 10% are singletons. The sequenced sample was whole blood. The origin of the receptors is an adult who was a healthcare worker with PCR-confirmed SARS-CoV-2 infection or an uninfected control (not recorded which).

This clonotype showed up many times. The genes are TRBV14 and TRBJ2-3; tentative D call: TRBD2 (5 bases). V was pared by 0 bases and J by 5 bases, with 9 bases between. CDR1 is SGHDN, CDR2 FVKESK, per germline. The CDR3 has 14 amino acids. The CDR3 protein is CASSQDRGLDTQYF. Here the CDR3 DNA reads TGTGCCAGCAGCCAAGATCGAGGGTTAGATACGCAGTATTTT. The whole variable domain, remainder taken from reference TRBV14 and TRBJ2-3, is EAGVTQFPSHSVIEKGQTVTLRCDPISGHDNLYWYRRVMGKEIKFLLHFVKESKQDESGMPNNRFLAERTGGTYSTLKVQPAELEDSGVYFCASSQDRGLDTQYFGPGTRLTVL.

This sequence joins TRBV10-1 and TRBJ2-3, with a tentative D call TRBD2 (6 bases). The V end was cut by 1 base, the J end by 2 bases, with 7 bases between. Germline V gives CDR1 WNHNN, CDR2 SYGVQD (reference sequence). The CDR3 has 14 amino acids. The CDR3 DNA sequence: TGCGCCAGCAGTGAGTGGACTACCACAGATACGCAGTATTTT. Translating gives CASSEWTTTDTQYF.

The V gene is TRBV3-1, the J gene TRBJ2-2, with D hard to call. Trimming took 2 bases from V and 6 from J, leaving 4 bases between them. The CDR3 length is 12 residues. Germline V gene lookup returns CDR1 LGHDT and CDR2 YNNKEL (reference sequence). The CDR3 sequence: CASSQTAGELFF. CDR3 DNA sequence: TGTGCCAGCAGCCAAACAGCCGGGGAGCTGTTTTTT.

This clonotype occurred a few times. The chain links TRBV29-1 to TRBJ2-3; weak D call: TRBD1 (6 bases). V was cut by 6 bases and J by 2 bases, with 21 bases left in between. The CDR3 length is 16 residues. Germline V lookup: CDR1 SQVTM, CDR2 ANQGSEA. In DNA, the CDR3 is TGCAGCGTCGGCGGGCTTAGGGGGACGCTCACAGATACGCAGTATTTT. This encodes CSVGGLRGTLTDTQYF.

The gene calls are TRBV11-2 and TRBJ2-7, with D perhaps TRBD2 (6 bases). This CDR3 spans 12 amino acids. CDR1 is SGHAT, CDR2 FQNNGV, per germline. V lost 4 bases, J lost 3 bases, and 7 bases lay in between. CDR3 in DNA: TGTGCCAGCAGCTACGGGGGCTACGAGCAGTACTTC. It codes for CASSYGGYEQYF.

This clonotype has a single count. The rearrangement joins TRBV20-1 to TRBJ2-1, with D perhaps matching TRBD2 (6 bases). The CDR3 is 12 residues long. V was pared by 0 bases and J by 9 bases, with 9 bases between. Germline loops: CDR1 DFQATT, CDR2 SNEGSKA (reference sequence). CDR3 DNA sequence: TGCAGTGCTAGAGATCGGGGGATTGAGCAGTTCTTC. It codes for CSARDRGIEQFF.

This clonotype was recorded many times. The CDR3 spells CASSPGGSGGTNEQFF. CDR3 in DNA: TGTGCCAGCTCACCGGGAGGCAGCGGGGGGACCAATGAGCAGTTCTTC. V gene TRBV18 combines with J gene TRBJ2-1, with TRBD2 matching 9 bases. Germline loops: CDR1 KGHSH, CDR2 LQKENI. Unmatched junction bases numbered 9, after V lost 3 bases and J lost 6 bases. The CDR3 runs 16 residues. The full variable domain, in which reference TRBV18 and TRBJ2-1 provide the parts outside the CDR3, is NAGVMQNPRHLVRRRGQEARLRCSPMKGHSHVYWYRQLPEEGLKFMVYLQKENIIDESGMPKERFSAEFPKEGPSILRIQQVVRGDSAAYFCASSPGGSGGTNEQFFGPGTRLTVL.

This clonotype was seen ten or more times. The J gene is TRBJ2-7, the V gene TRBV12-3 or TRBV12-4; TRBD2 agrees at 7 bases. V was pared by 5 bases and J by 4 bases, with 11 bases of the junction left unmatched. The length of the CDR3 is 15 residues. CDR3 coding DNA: TGTGCCAGCAGTCCACCAGCAGGACTAGAGTACGAGCAGTACTTC. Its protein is CASSPPAGLEYEQYF.

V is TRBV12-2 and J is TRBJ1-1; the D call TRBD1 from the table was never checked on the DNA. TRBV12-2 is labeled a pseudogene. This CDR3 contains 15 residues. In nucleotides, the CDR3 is TGTGCAAGTCGCTTAACAGCCGGGGGTTACACTGAAGCTTTCTTT. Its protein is CASRLTAGGYTEAFF.

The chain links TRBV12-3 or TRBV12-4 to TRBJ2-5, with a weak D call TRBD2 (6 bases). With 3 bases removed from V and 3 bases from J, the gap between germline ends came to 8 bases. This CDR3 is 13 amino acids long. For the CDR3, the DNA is TGTGCCAGCAGTTTTAGACTAGAAGAGACCCAGTACTTC. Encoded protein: CASSFRLEETQYF.

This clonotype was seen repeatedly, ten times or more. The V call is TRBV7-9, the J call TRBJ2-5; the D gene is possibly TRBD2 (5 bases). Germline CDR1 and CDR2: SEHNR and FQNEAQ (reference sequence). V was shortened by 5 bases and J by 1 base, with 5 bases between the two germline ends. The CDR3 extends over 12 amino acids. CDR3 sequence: CASSRGQETQYF. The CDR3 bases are TGTGCCAGCAGCCGGGGCCAAGAGACCCAGTACTTC. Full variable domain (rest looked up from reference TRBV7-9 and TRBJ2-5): DTGVSQNPRHKITKRGQNVTFRCDPISEHNRLYWYRQTLGQGPEFLTYFQNEAQLEKSRLLSDRFSAERPKGSFSTLEIQRTEQGDSAMYLCASSRGQETQYFGPGTRLLVL.

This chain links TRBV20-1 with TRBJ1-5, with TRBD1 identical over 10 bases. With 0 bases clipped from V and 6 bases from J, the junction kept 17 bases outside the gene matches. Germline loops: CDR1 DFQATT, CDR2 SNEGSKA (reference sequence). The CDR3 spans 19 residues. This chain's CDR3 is CSARDGDRGRWQNFQPQHF. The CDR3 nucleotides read TGCAGTGCTAGAGACGGAGACAGGGGGCGATGGCAGAATTTTCAGCCCCAGCATTTT.

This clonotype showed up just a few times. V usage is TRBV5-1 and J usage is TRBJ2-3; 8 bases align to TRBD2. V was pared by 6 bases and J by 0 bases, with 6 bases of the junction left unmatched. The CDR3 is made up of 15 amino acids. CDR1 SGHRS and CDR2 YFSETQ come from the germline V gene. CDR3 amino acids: CASMKSGGSTDTQYF. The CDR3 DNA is TGCGCCAGCATGAAGAGCGGGGGTAGCACAGATACGCAGTATTTT.

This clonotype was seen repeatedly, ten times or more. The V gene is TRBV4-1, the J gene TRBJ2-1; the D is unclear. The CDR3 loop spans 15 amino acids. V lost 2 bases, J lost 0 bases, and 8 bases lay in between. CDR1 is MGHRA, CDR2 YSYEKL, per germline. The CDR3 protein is CASSQSRSSYNEQFF. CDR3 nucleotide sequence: TGCGCCAGCAGCCAATCCAGGAGCTCCTACAATGAGCAGTTCTTC.

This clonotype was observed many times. The CDR3 spells CAIGSYEQYF. CDR3 in DNA: TGTGCCATCGGCTCCTACGAGCAGTACTTC. This chain connects TRBV10-3 to TRBJ2-7; no reliable D call. The germline V gene encodes CDR1 ENHRY and CDR2 SYGVKD. The CDR3 has 10 amino acids. V shed 8 bases and J shed 0 bases, with 2 bases lying between them.

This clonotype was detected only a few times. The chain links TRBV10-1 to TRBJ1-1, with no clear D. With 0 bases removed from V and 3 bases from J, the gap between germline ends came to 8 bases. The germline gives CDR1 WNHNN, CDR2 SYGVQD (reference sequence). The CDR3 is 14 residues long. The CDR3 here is CASSESQVHTEAFF. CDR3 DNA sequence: TGCGCCAGCAGTGAGTCCCAGGTACACACTGAAGCTTTCTTT.

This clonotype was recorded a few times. The CDR3 DNA is TGCGCCAGCAGCCAAGGCTGGGGGGGCCGCAATCAGCCCCAGCATTTT. Protein sequence: CASSQGWGGRNQPQHF. The chain uses TRBV4-1 and TRBJ1-5, with D possibly TRBD1 on 6 matching bases. Trimming removed 1 base at V and 2 bases at J, with 12 bases between. The CDR3 is 16 amino acids. The germline CDR1 and CDR2 sequences are MGHRA and YSYEKL.

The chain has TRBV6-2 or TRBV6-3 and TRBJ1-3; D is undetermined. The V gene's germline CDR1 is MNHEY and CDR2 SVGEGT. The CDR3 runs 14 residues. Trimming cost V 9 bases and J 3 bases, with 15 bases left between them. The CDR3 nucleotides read TGTGCCAGTTTACGGACGCGCTATGGAAACACCATATATTTT. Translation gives CASLRTRYGNTIYF.

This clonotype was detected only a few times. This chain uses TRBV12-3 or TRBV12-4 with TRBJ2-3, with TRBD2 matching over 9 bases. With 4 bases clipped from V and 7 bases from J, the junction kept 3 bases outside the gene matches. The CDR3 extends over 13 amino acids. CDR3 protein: CASSSAGGHTQYF. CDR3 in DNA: TGTGCCAGCAGTTCCGCGGGGGGGCATACGCAGTATTTT.

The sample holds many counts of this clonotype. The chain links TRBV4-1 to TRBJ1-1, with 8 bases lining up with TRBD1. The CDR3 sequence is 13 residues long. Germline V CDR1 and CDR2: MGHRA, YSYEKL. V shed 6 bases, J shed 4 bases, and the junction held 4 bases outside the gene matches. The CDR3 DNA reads TGCGCCAGCAGACAAACAGGGGGCACTGAAGCTTTCTTT. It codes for CASRQTGGTEAFF.

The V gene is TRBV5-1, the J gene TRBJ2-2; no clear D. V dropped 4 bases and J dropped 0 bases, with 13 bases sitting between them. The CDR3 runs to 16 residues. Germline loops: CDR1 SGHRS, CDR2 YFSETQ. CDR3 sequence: CASSLSTGANTGELFF. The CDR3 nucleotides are TGCGCCAGCAGCCTCTCCACGGGCGCGAACACCGGGGAGCTGTTTTTT. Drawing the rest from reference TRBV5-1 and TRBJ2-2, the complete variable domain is KAGVTQTPRYLIKTRGQQVTLSCSPISGHRSVSWYQQTPGQGLQFLFEYFSETQRNKGNFPGRFSGRQFSNSRSEMNVSTLELGDSALYLCASSLSTGANTGELFFGEGSRLTVL.

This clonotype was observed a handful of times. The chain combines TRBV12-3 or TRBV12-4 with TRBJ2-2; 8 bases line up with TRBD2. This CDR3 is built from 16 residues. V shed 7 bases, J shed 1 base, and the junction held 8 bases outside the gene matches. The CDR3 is CASILGGGLNTGELFF. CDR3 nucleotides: TGTGCCAGCATCCTGGGCGGGGGGCTGAACACCGGGGAGCTGTTTTTT.

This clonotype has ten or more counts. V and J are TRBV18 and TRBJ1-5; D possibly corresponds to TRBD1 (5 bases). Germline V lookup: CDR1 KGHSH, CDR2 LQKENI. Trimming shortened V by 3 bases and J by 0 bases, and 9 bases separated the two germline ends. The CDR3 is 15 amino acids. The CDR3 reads CASSPDSYSNQPQHF. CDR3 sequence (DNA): TGTGCCAGCTCACCCGACAGTTATAGCAATCAGCCCCAGCATTTT.

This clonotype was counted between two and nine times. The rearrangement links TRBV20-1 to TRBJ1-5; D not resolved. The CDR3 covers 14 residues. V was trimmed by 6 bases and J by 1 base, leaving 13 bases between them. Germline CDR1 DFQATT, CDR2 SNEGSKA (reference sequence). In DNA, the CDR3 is TGCAGTGCCTCTCTACTGGGGAGCAATCAGCCCCAGCATTTT. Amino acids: CSASLLGSNQPQHF.

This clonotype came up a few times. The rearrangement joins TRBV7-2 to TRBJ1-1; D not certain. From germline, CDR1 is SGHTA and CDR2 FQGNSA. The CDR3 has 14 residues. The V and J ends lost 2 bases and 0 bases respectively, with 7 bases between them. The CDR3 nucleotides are TGTGCCAGCAGCTTACAGCCCTTGAACACTGAAGCTTTCTTT. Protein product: CASSLQPLNTEAFF.

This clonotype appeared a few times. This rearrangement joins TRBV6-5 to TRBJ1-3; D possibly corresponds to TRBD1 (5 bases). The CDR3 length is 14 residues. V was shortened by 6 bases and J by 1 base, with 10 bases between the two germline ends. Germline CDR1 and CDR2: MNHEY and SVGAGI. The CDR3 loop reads CASSPDRSGNTIYF. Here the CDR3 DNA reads TGTGCCAGCAGCCCCGACAGATCTGGAAACACCATATATTTT.

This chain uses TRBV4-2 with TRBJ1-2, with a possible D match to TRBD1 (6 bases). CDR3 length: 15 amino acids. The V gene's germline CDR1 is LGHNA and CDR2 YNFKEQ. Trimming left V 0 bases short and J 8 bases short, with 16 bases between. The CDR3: CASSQEGQARPGYTF. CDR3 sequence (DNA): TGTGCCAGCAGCCAAGAGGGACAAGCCCGCCCGGGCTACACCTTC.